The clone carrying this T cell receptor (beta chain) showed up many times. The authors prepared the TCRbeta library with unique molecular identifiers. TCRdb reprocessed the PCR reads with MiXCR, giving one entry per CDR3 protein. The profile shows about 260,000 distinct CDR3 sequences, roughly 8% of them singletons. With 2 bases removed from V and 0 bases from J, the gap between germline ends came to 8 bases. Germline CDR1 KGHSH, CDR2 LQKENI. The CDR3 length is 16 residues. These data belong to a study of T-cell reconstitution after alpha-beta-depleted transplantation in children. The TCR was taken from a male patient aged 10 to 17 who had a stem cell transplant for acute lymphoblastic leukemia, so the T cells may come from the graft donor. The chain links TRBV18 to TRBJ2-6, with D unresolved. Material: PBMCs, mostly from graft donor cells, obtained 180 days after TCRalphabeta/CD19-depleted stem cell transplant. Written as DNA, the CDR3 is TGTGCCAGCTCACCAGGGTTAATCTCTGGGGCCAACGTCCTGACTTTC. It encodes CASSPGLISGANVLTF.